The entry below describes one T cell receptor beta chain. The V gene lost 3 bases and the J gene lost 6 bases, with 2 bases spanning the gap. Germline-derived CDR1 and CDR2 are DFQATT and SNEGSKA (reference sequence). The CDR3 covers 9 residues. The sample belongs to a study of cytomegalovirus exposure and HLA in healthy donors. Amplification used 60 Vbeta primers and 13 Jbeta primers. The protocol was immunoSEQ multiplex PCR, while the TCRdb copy is restricted to in-frame clones and leaves out a portion. The sample has around 150,000 clones, around 77% seen once. This sequence originates from a man younger than 40 in good health and CMV-seropositive. Sequencing input: PBMCs. The gene calls are TRBV20-1 and TRBJ1-2; no clear D gene. The CDR3 protein is CSASNGYTF. CDR3 bases: TGCAGTGCTAGTAATGGCTACACCTTC.